The sequence of this T cell receptor beta chain was determined in a study of beta chain features in type 1 diabetes. Concerning this clone itself: Its specificity is not known.

Expressed TCRB transcripts were sequenced because the isolated RNA had all been reverse transcribed beforehand. Sequenced naive, central memory and regulatory T cell samples produced an average of roughly 3.9 million reads. Here immunoSEQ multiplex PCR was the method, and the copy in TCRdb shows in-frame clones only, minus some. The table shows 600,000 to 700,000 clones, with 9.5% to 15% occurring only once. Overall study findings and caveats: There was a moderate but significant shortening of TCRB CDR3s in all four CD4+ subsets of Type 1 diabetes patients. Type 1 diabetes patients had VDJ junctions that carried fewer insertions and more deletions. Shorter templates may be favored by PCR, equally so in patients and controls.

The V end lost 3 bases, the J end lost 6 bases, and 14 bases lay between the germline ends. CDR3 length: 15 amino acids. Germline V gene lookup returns CDR1 SGHTA and CDR2 FQGNSA. One heparinised blood draw, averaging approximately 0.11 L, came from each donor. This clonotype originated in a man aged 25 to 45 with type 1 diabetes. The chain joins TRBV7-2 to TRBJ2-2, with D perhaps given as TRBD1 or TRBD2 (5 bases each). Sequences were obtained from naive CD4+ T cells from blood. CDR3 sequence: CASSFSQGVAGELFF. The CDR3 bases are TGTGCCAGCAGCTTCTCGCAGGGAGTGGCCGGGGAGCTGTTTTTT.